These T cell receptor beta chains were read from a single sample in a study of chemoradiotherapy in HPV16-positive cancers. Profiled with immunoSEQ multiplex PCR; TCRdb holds only in-frame clones, not every one. Of 10,000 to 15,000 clones in the sample, roughly four fifths are singletons; the top ten hold roughly 7.3%. This material was acquired from a patient who underwent chemoradiotherapy. The receptors shown here come from a human donor with HPV-associated anogenital cancer. Each CDR3 is given with its conserved first and last residue. Each record gives: CDR3 length, J gene, clone size, D gene, V gene, CDR3 protein, CDR3 DNA. The D gene is left open where the match is weak. Clone sizes are given selectively: once, few, many, or a class where the clone is expanded.

16 | TRBJ1-1 | . | TRBD1 | TRBV4-3 | CASSQSTGTGGTEAFF | TGCGCCAGCAGCCAATCCACCGGGACAGGGGGCACTGAAGCTTTCTTT
17 | TRBJ2-2 | . | . | TRBV30 | CAWSVSLGGPSSGELFF | TGTGCCTGGAGTGTATCGTTAGGGGGACCCAGCTCCGGGGAGCTGTTTTTT
16 | TRBJ2-1 | . | . | TRBV6-5 | CASSYSVRIPLNEQFF | TGTGCCAGCAGTTACTCCGTGCGGATCCCTTTGAATGAGCAGTTCTTC
14 | TRBJ2-7 | once | . | TRBV6-5 | CASSRTFSSYEQYF | TGTGCCAGCAGCAGGACATTTAGCTCCTACGAGCAGTACTTC
17 | TRBJ1-5 | . | TRBD1 | TRBV28 | CASSSMGQGDSNQPQHF | TGTGCCAGCAGTTCAATGGGACAGGGGGATAGCAATCAGCCCCAGCATTTT
13 | TRBJ1-1 | . | . | TRBV28 | CASSGGGNTEAFF | TGTGCCAGCAGCGGGGGTGGGAACACTGAAGCTTTCTTT
13 | TRBJ1-1 | . | . | TRBV6-4 | CASSLTTGTEAFF | TGTGCCAGCAGCCTCACTACAGGGACTGAAGCTTTCTTT
13 | TRBJ2-7 | . | . | TRBV5-1 | CASSLGSRTEQYF | TGCGCCAGCAGCTTGGGGTCCCGGACCGAGCAGTACTTC
18 | TRBJ2-6 | . | TRBD1 | TRBV7-6 | CASSYNRGSSSGANVLTF | TGTGCCAGCAGCTATAACAGGGGCTCCAGCTCTGGGGCCAACGTCCTGACTTTC
18 | TRBJ1-2 | . | TRBD1 | TRBV28 | CASRTQYRGQKPNYGYTF | TGTGCCAGCAGAACTCAATACAGGGGACAAAAACCTAACTATGGCTACACCTTC
14 | TRBJ1-1 | . | TRBD1 | TRBV5-1 | CASSLVAGGTEAFF | TGCGCCAGCAGCTTGGTTGCAGGGGGTACTGAAGCTTTCTTT
15 | TRBJ2-5 | . | TRBD2 | TRBV5-4 | CASSLRLAGVETQYF | TGTGCCAGCAGTTTAAGACTAGCGGGAGTGGAGACCCAGTACTTC
16 | TRBJ2-3 | few | TRBD1 | TRBV28 | CASSIPAGQGADTQYF | TGTGCCAGCTCAATTCCCGCGGGACAGGGGGCAGATACGCAGTATTTT
14 | TRBJ2-7 | few | TRBD1 | TRBV4-3 | CASSRGQGSYEQYF | TGCGCCAGCAGCCGAGGACAGGGGTCCTACGAGCAGTACTTC
16 | TRBJ2-1 | . | TRBD1 | TRBV7-9 | CASSFRTGGSYNEQFF | TGTGCCAGCAGCTTTCGGACAGGGGGCTCCTACAATGAGCAGTTCTTC
16 | TRBJ2-3 | . | TRBD1 | TRBV9 | CASSVSPRGGQDTQYF | TGTGCCAGCAGCGTAAGTCCAAGAGGGGGCCAAGATACGCAGTATTTT
16 | TRBJ1-3 | few | TRBD1 | TRBV7-8 | CASSFGDRASGNTIYF | TGTGCCAGCAGCTTTGGGGACAGGGCTTCTGGAAACACCATATATTTT
14 | TRBJ1-1 | few | . | TRBV2 | CASSASYLNTEAFF | TGTGCCAGCAGTGCATCTTACCTGAACACTGAAGCTTTCTTT
15 | TRBJ1-5 | once | . | TRBV15 | CATSNSGDVFQPQHF | TGTGCCACCAGCAATTCAGGGGACGTATTTCAGCCCCAGCATTTT
16 | TRBJ2-3 | once | TRBD2 | TRBV7-2 | CASSPRLAGSTDTQYF | TGTGCCAGCAGCCCGCGACTAGCGGGAAGCACAGATACGCAGTATTTT
14 | TRBJ2-5 | . | . | TRBV28 | CASSFMDTGQTQYF | TGTGCCAGCAGTTTTATGGATACGGGTCAGACCCAGTACTTC
12 | TRBJ2-2 | few | TRBD2 | TRBV28 | CASCGSAGELFF | TGTGCCAGCTGCGGGAGTGCCGGGGAGCTGTTTTTT